The clone carrying this T cell receptor (beta chain) was recorded at least ten times. The germline gives CDR1 SGHAT, CDR2 FQNNGV. Trimming left V 4 bases short and J 0 bases short, with 4 bases between. The CDR3 has 14 amino acids. This specimen belongs to a study of T cells in Graves' hyperthyroidism and ophthalmopathy. There were TCR beta CDR3 regions amplified from RNA transcripts. TCR CDR3 underwent first-round RT-PCR with the HTBI primer set. TCRdb analysed the multiplex PCR reads with MiXCR anew, one entry per CDR3 protein. The sample shows around 380,000 distinct CDR3 sequences, less than 15% of them seen only once.

The V call is TRBV11-2, the J call TRBJ2-6; D is unclear. The receptor comes from a man between 25 and 39 years old with Graves' hyperthyroidism that later progressed to Graves' ophthalmopathy. The specimen was blood. CDR3 DNA: TGTGCCAGCAGCTCAACCTCTGGGGCCAACGTCCTGACTTTC. It translates to CASSSTSGANVLTF.